These 5 T cell receptor beta chains came from one sample sequenced in a study of blood T cell repertoires in COVID-19. TCRdb's table, derived via immunoSEQ multiplex PCR, lists solely in-frame clones and lacks some. The sample includes about 160,000 clones, about 85% seen only once; the top ten take roughly 5.4%. Sequencing was done on a sample of peripheral blood. These receptors were obtained from a woman between 45 and 60 years old with COVID-19, enrolled during active disease.

The chain recombines TRBV4-3 with TRBJ2-3; 9 bases fit TRBD2. J gave up 6 bases and V 0 bases, and 7 bases lay outside the gene matches. CDR3 size: 16 residues. Germline assignment: CDR1 LGHNA and CDR2 YSLEER. DNA of the CDR3: TGCGCCAGCAGCCAAGATCGGGCTAGCGGGGAGGATACGCAGTATTTT. Encoded protein: CASSQDRASGEDTQYF.

This chain connects TRBV3-1 (or the pseudogene TRBV3-2) to TRBJ1-2; 7 nucleotides align to TRBD1. Germline-derived CDR1 and CDR2 are LGHDT and YNNKEL (reference sequence). The ends lost 5 bases at V and 7 bases at J; junction bases unmatched: 4. CDR3 length equals 12 residues. CDR3 sequence (DNA): TGTGCCAGCAGCACGCACAGGGGTGGCTACACCTTC. Translated: CASSTHRGGYTF.

V is TRBV3-1 (or the pseudogene TRBV3-2) and J is TRBJ1-3; TRBD1 agrees at 7 bases. The germline V gene has CDR1 LGHDT and CDR2 YNNKEL (reference sequence). The length of the CDR3 is 14 residues. With V trimmed by 3 bases and J by 6 bases, 5 bases remained unmatched. CDR3 sequence reads: CASSHDRVVNTIYF. The CDR3 coding sequence is TGTGCCAGCAGCCATGACAGGGTAGTAAACACCATATATTTT.

The chain uses TRBV20-1 and TRBJ2-1; tentatively, D is TRBD2 (5 bases). Trimming cost V 5 bases and J 9 bases, with 17 bases left between them. Germline V gene sequence: CDR1 DFQATT, CDR2 SNEGSKA (reference sequence). This CDR3 is built from 13 residues. CDR3 amino acids: CSARATNKAEQFF. The DNA of the CDR3 is TGCAGTGCTCGTGCGACTAATAAGGCTGAGCAGTTCTTC.

The chain links TRBV5-1 to TRBJ2-7; D may be TRBD1 (6 bases). This CDR3 is built from 14 residues. Germline V gene sequence: CDR1 SGHRS, CDR2 YFSETQ. V lost 4 bases to trimming and J lost 3 bases, with 14 bases between them. Here the CDR3 reads CASSPGPGDYEQYF. CDR3 sequence (DNA): TGCGCCAGCAGCCCCGGCCCAGGGGACTACGAGCAGTACTTC.